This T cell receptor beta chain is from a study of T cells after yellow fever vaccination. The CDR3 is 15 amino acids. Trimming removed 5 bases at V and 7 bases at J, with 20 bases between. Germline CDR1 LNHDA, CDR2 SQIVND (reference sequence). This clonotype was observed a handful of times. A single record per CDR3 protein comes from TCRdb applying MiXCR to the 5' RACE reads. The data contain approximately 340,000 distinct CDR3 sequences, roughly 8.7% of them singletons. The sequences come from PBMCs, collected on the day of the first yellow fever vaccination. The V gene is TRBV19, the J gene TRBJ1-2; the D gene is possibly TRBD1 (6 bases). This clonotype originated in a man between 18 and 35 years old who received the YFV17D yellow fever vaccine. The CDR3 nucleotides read TGTGCCAGTAGTTCTTCCGACAGGCTGGCTACTGGCTACACCTTC. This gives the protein CASSSSDRLATGYTF.